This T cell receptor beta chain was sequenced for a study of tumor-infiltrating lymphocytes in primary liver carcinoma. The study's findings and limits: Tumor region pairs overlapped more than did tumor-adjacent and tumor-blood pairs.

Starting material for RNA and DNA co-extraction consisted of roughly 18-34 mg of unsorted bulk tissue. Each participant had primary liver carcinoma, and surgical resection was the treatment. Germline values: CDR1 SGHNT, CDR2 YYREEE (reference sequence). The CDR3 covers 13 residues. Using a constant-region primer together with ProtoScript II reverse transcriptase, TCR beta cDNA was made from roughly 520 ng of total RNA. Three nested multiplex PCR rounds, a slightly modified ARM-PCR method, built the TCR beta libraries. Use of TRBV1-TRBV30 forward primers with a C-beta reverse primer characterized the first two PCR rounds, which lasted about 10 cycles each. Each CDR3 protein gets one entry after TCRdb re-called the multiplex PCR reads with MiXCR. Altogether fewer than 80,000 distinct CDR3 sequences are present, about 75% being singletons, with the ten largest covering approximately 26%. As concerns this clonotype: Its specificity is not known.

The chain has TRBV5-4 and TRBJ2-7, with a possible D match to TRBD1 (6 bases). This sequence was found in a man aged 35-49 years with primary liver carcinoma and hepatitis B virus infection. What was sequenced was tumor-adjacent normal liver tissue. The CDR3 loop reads CTRSVDRLQEQYF. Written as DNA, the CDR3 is TGTACCCGCAGCGTTGACAGGCTCCAGGAGCAGTACTTC.